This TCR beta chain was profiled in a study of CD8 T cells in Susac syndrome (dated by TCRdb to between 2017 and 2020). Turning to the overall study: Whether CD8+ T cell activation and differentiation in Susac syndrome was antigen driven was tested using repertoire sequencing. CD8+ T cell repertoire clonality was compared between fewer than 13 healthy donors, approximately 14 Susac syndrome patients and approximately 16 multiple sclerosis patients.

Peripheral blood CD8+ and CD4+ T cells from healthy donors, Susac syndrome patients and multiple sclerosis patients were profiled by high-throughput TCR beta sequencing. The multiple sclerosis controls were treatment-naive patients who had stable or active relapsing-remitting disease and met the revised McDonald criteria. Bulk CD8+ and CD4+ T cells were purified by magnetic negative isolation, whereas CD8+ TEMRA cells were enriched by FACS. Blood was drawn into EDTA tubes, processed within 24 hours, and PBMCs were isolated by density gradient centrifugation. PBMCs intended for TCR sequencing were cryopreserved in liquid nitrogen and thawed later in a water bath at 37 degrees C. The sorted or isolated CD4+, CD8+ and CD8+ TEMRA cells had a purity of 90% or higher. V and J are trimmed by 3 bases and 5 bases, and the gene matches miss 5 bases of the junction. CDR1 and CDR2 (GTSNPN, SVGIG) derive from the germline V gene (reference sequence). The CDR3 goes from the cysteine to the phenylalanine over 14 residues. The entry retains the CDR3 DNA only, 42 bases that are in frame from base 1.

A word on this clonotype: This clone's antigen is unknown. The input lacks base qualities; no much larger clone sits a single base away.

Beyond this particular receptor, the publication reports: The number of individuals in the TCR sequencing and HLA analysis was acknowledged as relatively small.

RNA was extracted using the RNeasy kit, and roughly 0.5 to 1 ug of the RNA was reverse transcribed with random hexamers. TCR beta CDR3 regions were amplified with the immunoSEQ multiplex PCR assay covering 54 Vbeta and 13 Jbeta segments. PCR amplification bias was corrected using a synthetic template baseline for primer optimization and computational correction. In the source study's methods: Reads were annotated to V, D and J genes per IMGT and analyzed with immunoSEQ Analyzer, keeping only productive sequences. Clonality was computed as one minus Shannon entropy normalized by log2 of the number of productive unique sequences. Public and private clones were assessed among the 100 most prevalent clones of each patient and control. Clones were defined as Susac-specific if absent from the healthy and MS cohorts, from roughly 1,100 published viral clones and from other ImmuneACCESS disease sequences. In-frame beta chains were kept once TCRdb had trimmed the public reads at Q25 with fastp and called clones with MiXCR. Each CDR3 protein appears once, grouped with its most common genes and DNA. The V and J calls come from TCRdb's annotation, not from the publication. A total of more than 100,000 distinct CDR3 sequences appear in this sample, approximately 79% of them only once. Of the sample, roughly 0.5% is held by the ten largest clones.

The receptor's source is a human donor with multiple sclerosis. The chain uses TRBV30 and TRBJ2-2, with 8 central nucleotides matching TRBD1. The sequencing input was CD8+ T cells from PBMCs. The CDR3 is CAWSRGLWTGELFF. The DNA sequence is TGTGCCTGGAGCAGGGGGCTTTGGACCGGGGAGCTGTTTTTT.